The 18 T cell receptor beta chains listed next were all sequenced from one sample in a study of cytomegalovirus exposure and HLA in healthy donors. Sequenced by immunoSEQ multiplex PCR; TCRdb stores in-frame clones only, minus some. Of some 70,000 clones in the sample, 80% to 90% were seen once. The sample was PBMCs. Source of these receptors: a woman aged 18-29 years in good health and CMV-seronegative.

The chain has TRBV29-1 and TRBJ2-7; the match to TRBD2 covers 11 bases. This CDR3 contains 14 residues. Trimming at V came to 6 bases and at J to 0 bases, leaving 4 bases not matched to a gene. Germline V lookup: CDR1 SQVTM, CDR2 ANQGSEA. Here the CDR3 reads CSVRGTSGSYEQYF. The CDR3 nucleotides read TGCAGCGTCAGAGGGACTAGCGGCTCCTACGAGCAGTACTTC.

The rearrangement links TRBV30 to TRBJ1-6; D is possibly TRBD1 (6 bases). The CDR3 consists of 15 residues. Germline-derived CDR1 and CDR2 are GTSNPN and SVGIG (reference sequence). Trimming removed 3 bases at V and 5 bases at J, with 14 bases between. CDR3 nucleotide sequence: TGTGCCTGGAGCCGCCAGGGGAGCGATAATTCACCCCTCCACTTT. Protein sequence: CAWSRQGSDNSPLHF. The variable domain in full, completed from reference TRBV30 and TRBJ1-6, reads SQTIHQWPATLVQPVGSPLSLECTVEGTSNPNLYWYRQAAGRGLQLLFYSVGIGQISSEVPQNLSASRPQDRQFILSSKKLLLSDSGFYLCAWSRQGSDNSPLHFGNGTRLTVT.

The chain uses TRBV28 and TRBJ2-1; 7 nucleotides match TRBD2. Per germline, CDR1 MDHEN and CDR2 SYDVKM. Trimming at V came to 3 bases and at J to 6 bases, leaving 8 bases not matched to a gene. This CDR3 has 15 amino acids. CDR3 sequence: CASSFGWEGRNEQFF. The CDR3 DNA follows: TGTGCCAGCAGTTTTGGGTGGGAGGGCCGCAATGAGCAGTTCTTC.

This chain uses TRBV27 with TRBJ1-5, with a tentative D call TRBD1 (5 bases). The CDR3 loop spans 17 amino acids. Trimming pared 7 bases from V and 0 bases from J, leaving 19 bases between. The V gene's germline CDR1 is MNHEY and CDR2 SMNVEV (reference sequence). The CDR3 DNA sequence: TGTGCCAGCACCCTCAGACGGCGGGGGACTAGCAATCAGCCCCAGCATTTT. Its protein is CASTLRRRGTSNQPQHF.

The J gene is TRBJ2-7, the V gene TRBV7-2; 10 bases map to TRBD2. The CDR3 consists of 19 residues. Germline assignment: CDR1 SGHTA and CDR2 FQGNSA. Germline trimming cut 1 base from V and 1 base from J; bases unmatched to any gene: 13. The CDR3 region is CASSLGLAGGLMGSYEQYF. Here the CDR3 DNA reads TGTGCCAGCAGCTTAGGTTTAGCGGGAGGTCTGATGGGGTCCTACGAGCAGTACTTC.

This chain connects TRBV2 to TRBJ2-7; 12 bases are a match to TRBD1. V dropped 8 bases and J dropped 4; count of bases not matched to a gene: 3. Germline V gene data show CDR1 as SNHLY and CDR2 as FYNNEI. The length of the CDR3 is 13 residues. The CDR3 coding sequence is TGTGCCAGCCGGGACAGGGGGCTGTACGAGCAGTACTTC. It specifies CASRDRGLYEQYF.

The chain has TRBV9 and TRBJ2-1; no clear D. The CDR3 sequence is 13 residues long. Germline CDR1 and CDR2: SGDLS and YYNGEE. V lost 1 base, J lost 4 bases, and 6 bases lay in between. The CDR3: CASSVPGYNEQFF. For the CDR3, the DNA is TGTGCCAGCAGCGTACCAGGATACAATGAGCAGTTCTTC.

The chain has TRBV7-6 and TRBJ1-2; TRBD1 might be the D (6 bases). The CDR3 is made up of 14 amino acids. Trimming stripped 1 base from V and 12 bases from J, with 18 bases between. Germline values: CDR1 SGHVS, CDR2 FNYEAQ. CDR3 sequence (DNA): TGTGCCAGCAGCTTAGTATCAGGGGAAGGGCCTAACACCTTC. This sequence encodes CASSLVSGEGPNTF.

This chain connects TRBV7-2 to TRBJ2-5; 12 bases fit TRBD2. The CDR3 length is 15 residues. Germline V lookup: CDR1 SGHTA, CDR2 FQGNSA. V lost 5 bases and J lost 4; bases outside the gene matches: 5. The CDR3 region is CASSPSGLAGETQYF. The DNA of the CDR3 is TGTGCCAGCAGCCCGTCGGGACTAGCGGGAGAGACCCAGTACTTC.

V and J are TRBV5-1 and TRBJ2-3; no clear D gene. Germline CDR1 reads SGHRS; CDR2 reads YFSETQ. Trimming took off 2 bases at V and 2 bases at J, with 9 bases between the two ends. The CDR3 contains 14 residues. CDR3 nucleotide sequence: TGCGCCAGCAGCTTATCAACTTCCACAGATACGCAGTATTTT. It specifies CASSLSTSTDTQYF.

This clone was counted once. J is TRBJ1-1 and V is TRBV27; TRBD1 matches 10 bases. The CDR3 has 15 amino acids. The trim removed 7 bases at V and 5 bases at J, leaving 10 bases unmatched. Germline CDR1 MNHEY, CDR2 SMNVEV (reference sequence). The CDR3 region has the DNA TGTGCCAGCAACAACCTGGGACAGGGGCCGACTGAAGCTTTCTTT. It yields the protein CASNNLGQGPTEAFF.

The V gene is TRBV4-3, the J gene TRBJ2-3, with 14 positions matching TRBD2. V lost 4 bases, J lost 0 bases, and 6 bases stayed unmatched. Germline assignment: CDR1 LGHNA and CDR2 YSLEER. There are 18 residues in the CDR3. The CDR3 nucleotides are TGCGCCAGCAGCCTCCTAGGACTAGCGGGGGGCAGCACAGATACGCAGTATTTT. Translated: CASSLLGLAGGSTDTQYF.

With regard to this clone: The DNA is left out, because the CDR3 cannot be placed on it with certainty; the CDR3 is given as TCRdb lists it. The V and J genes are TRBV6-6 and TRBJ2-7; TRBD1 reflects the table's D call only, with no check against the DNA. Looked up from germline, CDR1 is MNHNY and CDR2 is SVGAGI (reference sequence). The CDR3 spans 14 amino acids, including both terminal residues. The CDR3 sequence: CASKGTADFREQYF.

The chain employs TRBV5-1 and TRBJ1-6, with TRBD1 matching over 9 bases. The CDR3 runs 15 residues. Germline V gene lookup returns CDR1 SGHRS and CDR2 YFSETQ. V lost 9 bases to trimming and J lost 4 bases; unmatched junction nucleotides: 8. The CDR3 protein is CATREGTGYNSPLHF. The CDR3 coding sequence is TGCGCCACGCGAGAAGGGACAGGGTATAATTCACCCCTCCACTTT.

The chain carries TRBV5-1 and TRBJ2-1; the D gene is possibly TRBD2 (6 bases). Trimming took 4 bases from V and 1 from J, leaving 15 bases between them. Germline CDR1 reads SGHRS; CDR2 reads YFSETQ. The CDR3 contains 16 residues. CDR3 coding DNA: TGCGCCAGCAGCCAAGACTGGGGGAGGTCCTACAATGAGCAGTTCTTC. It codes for CASSQDWGRSYNEQFF.

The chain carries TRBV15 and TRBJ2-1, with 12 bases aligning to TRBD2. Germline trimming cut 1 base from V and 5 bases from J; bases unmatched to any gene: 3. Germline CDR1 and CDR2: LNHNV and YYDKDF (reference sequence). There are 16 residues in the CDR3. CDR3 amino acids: CATSRGPSGGDNEQFF. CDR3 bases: TGTGCCACCAGCAGAGGGCCTAGCGGGGGGGACAATGAGCAGTTCTTC.

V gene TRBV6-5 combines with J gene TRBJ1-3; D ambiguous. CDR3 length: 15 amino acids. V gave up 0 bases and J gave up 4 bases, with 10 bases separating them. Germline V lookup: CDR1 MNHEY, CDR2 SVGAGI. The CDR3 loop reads CASSYSRREGNTIYF. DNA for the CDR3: TGTGCCAGCAGTTACTCGAGGAGGGAGGGAAACACCATATATTTT.

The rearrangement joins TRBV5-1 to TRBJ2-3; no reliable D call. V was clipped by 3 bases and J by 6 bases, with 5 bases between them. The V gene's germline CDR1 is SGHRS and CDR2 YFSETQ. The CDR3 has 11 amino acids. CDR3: CASSSRDTQYF. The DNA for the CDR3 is TGCGCCAGCAGCTCCCGGGATACGCAGTATTTT.